The 29 T cell receptor beta chains in this list originate from one sample, sequenced in a study of CD4 and CD8 cells across lung adenocarcinoma regions. TCRdb ran MiXCR on the PCR reads and lists one entry per CDR3 protein. This table holds around 20,000 distinct CDR3 sequences, more than 45% found once. Source material: CD4+ T cells from the margin of a lung tumor. The receptor set was obtained from a male donor with lung adenocarcinoma. The CD4 and CD8 labels of this study may be unreliable.

This sequence joins TRBV28 and TRBJ2-3; the D gene is possibly TRBD2 (6 bases). The germline CDR1 and CDR2 sequences are MDHEN and SYDVKM. V was cut by 5 bases and J by 3 bases, with 18 bases left in between. This CDR3 has 16 amino acids. The CDR3 nucleotides are TGTGCCAGCAGTCCCGGATTTGGGGGAGGTACAGATACGCAGTATTTT. Translating gives CASSPGFGGGTDTQYF.

V and J are TRBV30 and TRBJ2-3; D perhaps matches TRBD2 (6 bases). Trimming left V 2 bases short and J 0 bases short, with 6 bases between. The length of the CDR3 is 13 residues. Germline assignment: CDR1 GTSNPN and CDR2 SVGIG (reference sequence). CDR3 nucleotides: TGTGCCTGGAGTAGCGGGAGCACAGATACGCAGTATTTT. It encodes CAWSSGSTDTQYF.

This clonotype was seen only once. V and J are TRBV6-1 and TRBJ2-3; D tentatively fits TRBD1 or TRBD2 (6 bases each). The J call may be mistaken, given a closer DNA end match to TRBJ2-7. This CDR3 comprises 15 residues. Per the germline V gene, CDR1 is MNHNS and CDR2 is SASEGT. The CDR3 loop reads CARGLGGGDQETQYF. Written as DNA, the CDR3 is TGTGCCAGGGGACTCGGGGGCGGTGACCAAGAGACGCAGTACTTC.

The chain links TRBV6-1 to TRBJ2-1, with 11 nucleotides matching TRBD2. The DNA end is more similar to TRBJ2-7, so the J call may be wrong. There are 15 residues in the CDR3. Germline CDR1 reads MNHNS; CDR2 reads SASEGT. CDR3 sequence reads: CASNRGTSGYNEQYF. CDR3 DNA: TGTGCCAGCAACCGCGGGACTAGCGGCTACAATGAGCAGTACTTC.

On this clonotype itself: One end of the junction is discordant with germline, which a read error may explain. V and J are TRBV6-1 and TRBJ2-4; 7 bases match TRBD2. This CDR3 is 13 amino acids long. The germline CDR1 and CDR2 sequences are MNHNS and SASEGT. The CDR3 is CARGEGAKNTQYF. CDR3 in DNA: TGTGCCAGGGGGGAGGGCGCCAAAAATACGCAGTACTTT.

In its sample, this clonotype was seen a few times. This sequence may be a read error, since a much larger clone differs from it by one base. CDR3 DNA: TGCAGTGCTAGAACGGCTAGCGGGAGCGAAGAGACCCAGTTCTTC. This encodes CSARTASGSEETQFF. The genes are TRBV20-1 and TRBJ2-1; 10 bases align to TRBD2. J gave up 13 bases and V 2 bases, and 14 bases lay outside the gene matches. The germline V gene has CDR1 DFQATT and CDR2 SNEGSKA (reference sequence). The CDR3 loop spans 15 amino acids.

This clonotype came up once. V and J are TRBV6-1 and TRBJ2-6; TRBD1 agrees at 8 bases. Germline CDR1 is MNHNS and CDR2 is SASEGT. CDR3 size: 16 residues. V gave up 6 bases and J gave up 0 bases; unmatched junction bases: 4. The CDR3: CASRPGQGSGANVLTF. The CDR3 DNA reads as TGTGCCAGCAGACCCGGACAGGGCTCTGGGGCCAACGTCCTGACTTTC.

This clonotype was counted only a few times. The chain joins TRBV6-1 to TRBJ2-5, with 7 bases identical to TRBD2. The V gene's germline CDR1 is MNHNS and CDR2 SASEGT. CDR3 length: 15 amino acids. The trim removed 2 bases at V and 4 bases at J, leaving 7 bases unmatched. CDR3: CASSESGMAGETQYF. For the CDR3, the DNA is TGTGCCAGCAGTGAAAGCGGGATGGCGGGAGAGACCCAGTACTTC.

Worth noting for this clonotype: Mismatch with germline at one junction end may stem from a read error. This sequence joins TRBV10-3 and TRBJ2-2; either TRBD1 or TRBD2 may fit D (5 bases each). This CDR3 has 15 amino acids. The germline V gene has CDR1 ENHRY and CDR2 SYGVKD. In nucleotides, the CDR3 is TGTGCCCTGGGCCTCCAGGCCGGGATTCCCGGGGCGCTGTTTTTT. It codes for CALGLQAGIPGALFF.

V is TRBV3-1 and J is TRBJ1-1, with a tentative D call TRBD1 (5 bases). The length of the CDR3 is 15 residues. Trimming shortened V by 1 base and J by 3 bases, and 12 bases separated the two germline ends. CDR1 and CDR2 from the germline V gene are LGHDT and YNNKEL (reference sequence). CDR3 sequence: CASSQGKGMDTEAFF. In DNA form, the CDR3 reads TGTGCCAGCAGCCAAGGGAAGGGGATGGACACTGAAGCTTTCTTT.

About this clonotype itself: The junction shows a germline mismatch at one end, possibly a read error. The J gene is TRBJ2-4, the V gene TRBV27, with D possibly called TRBD1 or TRBD2 (6 bases each). This CDR3 is 15 amino acids long. The germline V gene has CDR1 MNHEY and CDR2 SMNVEV (reference sequence). For the CDR3, the DNA is TGTGCCAGCGGGTTCGGTGGCGGGGACAAAGACATTCAGTACTTC. The encoded protein is CASGFGGGDKDIQYF.

The chain joins TRBV6-1 to TRBJ2-1; 9 nucleotides agree with TRBD1. V was pared by 2 bases and J by 4 bases, with 3 bases of the junction left unmatched. This CDR3 has 15 residues. In germline, CDR1 is MNHNS, CDR2 SASEGT. CDR3: CASSERDRDYNEQFF. As DNA, the CDR3 is TGTGCCAGCAGTGAAAGGGACAGGGATTACAATGAGCAGTTCTTC.

This chain joins TRBV27 and TRBJ2-4; tentatively, D is TRBD2 (6 bases). This CDR3 spans 15 amino acids. Germline loops: CDR1 MNHEY, CDR2 SMNVEV (reference sequence). V was clipped by 7 bases and J by 13 bases, with 26 bases between them. Here the CDR3 reads CASTLAGTSKDTQYF. For the CDR3, the DNA is TGTGCCAGCACCCTGGCGGGAACTTCCAAAGACACGCAGTACTTC.

This clonotype was seen ten or more times. This chain joins TRBV6-4 and TRBJ2-2, with D perhaps given as TRBD1 or TRBD2 (5 bases each). CDR3 length: 13 amino acids. The V end lost 2 bases, the J end lost 7 bases, and 8 bases lay between the germline ends. Germline assignment: CDR1 MRHNA and CDR2 SNTAGT. CDR3: CASSDGGNGELFF. The CDR3 DNA reads TGTGCCAGCAGTGACGGGGGTAACGGGGAGCTGTTTTTT.

This clonotype was counted only a few times. The chain uses TRBV6-1 and TRBJ2-5; 10 nucleotides agree with TRBD2. The J call is doubtful: the DNA matches TRBJ2-1 better. Germline V lookup: CDR1 MNHNS, CDR2 SASEGT. The CDR3 runs 13 residues. CDR3 coding DNA: TGTGCCAGCCGACCAGCGGGAGGGCGTGAGCAGTTCTTC. Translated: CASRPAGGREQFF.

Note on this clonotype: One junction end disagrees with the germline gene, perhaps due to a read error. CDR3 in amino acids: CASSPGRRGCGPDTQYF. The DNA for the CDR3 is TGTGCCAGCAGTCCGGGCCGACGGGGCTGTGGGCCAGATACGCAGTATTTC. The V and J genes are TRBV27 and TRBJ2-3; D is tentatively TRBD1 or TRBD2 (5 bases each). There are 17 residues in the CDR3. Per the germline V gene, CDR1 is MNHEY and CDR2 is SMNVEV (reference sequence).

This clonotype was counted ten times or more. V and J are TRBV6-1 and TRBJ2-6; D gene ambiguous. CDR3 size: 15 residues. CDR1 is MNHNS and CDR2 is SASEGT in the germline V gene. V gave up 7 bases and J gave up 2 bases, with 12 bases separating them. CDR3 sequence reads: CASIGSDPGANVLTF. The CDR3 DNA is TGTGCCAGCATAGGTTCCGACCCTGGGGCCAACGTCCTGACTTTC.

The chain carries TRBV7-2 and TRBJ1-5; unclear D gene. V lost 0 bases, J lost 4 bases, and 4 bases lay in between. The CDR3 contains 13 residues. The V gene's germline CDR1 is SGHTA and CDR2 FQGNSA. The CDR3 protein is CASSLAMNQPQHF. The CDR3 DNA reads as TGTGCCAGCAGCTTAGCGATGAATCAGCCCCAGCATTTT.

In its sample, this clonotype is medium-sized (0.01 to 0.1%). CDR3 sequence: CASSLGAGVFEQFF. Here the CDR3 DNA reads TGTGCCAGCAGCTTAGGTGCGGGAGTTTTTGAGCAGTTCTTC. The V call is TRBV7-2, the J call TRBJ2-1, with TRBD2 matching over 7 bases. V lost 1 base and J lost 9; bases outside the gene matches: 6. The V gene's germline CDR1 is SGHTA and CDR2 FQGNSA. This CDR3 spans 14 amino acids. Supplemented by reference TRBV7-2 and TRBJ2-1, the full variable domain reads GAGVSQSPSNKVTEKGKDVELRCDPISGHTALYWYRQSLGQGLEFLIYFQGNSAPDKSGLPSDRFSAERTGGSVSTLTIQRTQQEDSAVYLCASSLGAGVFEQFFGPGTRLTVL.

This chain uses TRBV27 with TRBJ1-2; maybe TRBD1 (5 bases). The germline CDR1 and CDR2 sequences are MNHEY and SMNVEV (reference sequence). Trimming stripped 4 bases from V and 7 bases from J, with 28 bases between. CDR3 length: 18 residues. In DNA form, the CDR3 reads TGTGCCAGCAGTTCACAACCATGGCAGGGCGGGAAGGAGCGTGGCTACACCTTC. This translates into CASSSQPWQGGKERGYTF.

The CDR3 DNA is TGTGCCAGCAGTGACTGGCCAGGGGAGGCCGGGGAGCTGTTTTTT. This translates into CASSDWPGEAGELFF. The rearrangement uses TRBV6-1 and TRBJ2-2, with D perhaps TRBD1 or TRBD2 (6 bases each). Deletions cut 3 bases from V and 6 bases from J, with 14 bases between. The CDR3 loop spans 15 amino acids. The germline CDR1 and CDR2 sequences are MNHNS and SASEGT.

Worth noting for this clonotype: Compared with germline, one end of the junction differs, possibly owing to a read error. The rearrangement uses TRBV27 and TRBJ2-3; D assignment may be TRBD1 or TRBD2 (6 bases each). The CDR3 runs 14 residues. Germline V gives CDR1 MNHEY, CDR2 SMNVEV (reference sequence). CDR3 sequence (DNA): TGTGCCAGCAGGGGGACGGGGGCGAAAGATATTCAGTACTTT. Amino acid sequence: CASRGTGAKDIQYF.

In its sample, this clonotype was seen many times. The V and J genes are TRBV6-1 and TRBJ1-5; possibly TRBD1 for D (6 bases). Trimming pared 4 bases from V and 4 bases from J, leaving 11 bases between. This CDR3 comprises 14 residues. Germline CDR1 MNHNS, CDR2 SASEGT. CDR3 protein: CASSGSDRNQPQHF. The DNA of the CDR3 is TGTGCCAGCAGTGGCTCCGACAGGAATCAGCCCCAGCATTTT.

At least ten counts were recorded for this clonotype. The chain is built from TRBV6-1 and TRBJ1-4; 7 positions match TRBD1. This CDR3 has 17 residues. The V and J ends lost 6 bases and 0 bases, in that order; junction bases with no gene match: 10. CDR1 is MNHNS, CDR2 SASEGT, per germline. The CDR3 reads CASRPGQTPATNEKLFF. Written as DNA, the CDR3 is TGTGCCAGCAGACCGGGACAGACACCTGCAACTAATGAAAAACTGTTTTTT.

This chain uses TRBV6-1 with TRBJ2-5; D gene unclear. The DNA end favors TRBJ2-7, so the J call may be wrong. CDR1 MNHNS and CDR2 SASEGT come from the germline V gene. The CDR3 loop spans 11 amino acids. This CDR3 is CASSSAYEQYF. The CDR3 DNA follows: TGTGCCAGCAGCAGTGCCTACGAGCAGTACTTC.

This clonotype appeared many times. This chain's CDR3 is CASSPRWTIDEQYF. As DNA, the CDR3 is TGTGCCAGCAGTCCTCGGTGGACGATTGACGAGCAGTACTTC. This chain links TRBV6-1 with TRBJ2-7; D uncertain. The germline CDR1 and CDR2 sequences are MNHNS and SASEGT. The V end was cut by 5 bases, the J end by 5 bases, with 16 bases between. The CDR3 has 14 amino acids.

The chain joins TRBV11-2 to TRBJ1-3, with 12 bases lining up with TRBD1. Germline V CDR1 and CDR2: SGHAT, FQNNGV. The CDR3 has 16 amino acids. Trimming cost V 6 bases and J 4 bases; bases outside gene matches: 7. The CDR3 here is CASSRGQGALGNTIYF. CDR3 DNA sequence: TGTGCCAGCAGTAGGGGACAGGGGGCGCTGGGAAACACCATATATTTT.

The gene calls are TRBV29-1 and TRBJ2-5; D unclear. The CDR3 runs to 12 residues. V was trimmed by 3 bases and J by 5 bases, leaving 10 bases between them. Germline CDR1 SQVTM, CDR2 ANQGSEA. CDR3 in amino acids: CSVEGPPETQYF. The CDR3 bases are TGCAGCGTTGAGGGCCCGCCCGAGACCCAGTACTTC.

The chain couples TRBV7-6 to TRBJ2-4, with D possibly matching TRBD2 (5 bases). V lost 10 bases, J lost 12 bases, and 22 bases lay in between. This CDR3 comprises 13 residues. Germline values: CDR1 SGHVS, CDR2 FNYEAQ. CDR3: CATGLGAKDTQYF. CDR3 DNA sequence: TGTGCCACGGGCTTGGGAGCCAAAGACACTCAGTACTTC.